Presented here are 27 T cell receptor beta chains from one specimen sequenced in a study of T cells in Graves' hyperthyroidism and ophthalmopathy. From RNA transcripts, TCR beta CDR3 regions were amplified. The primer set for the first-round RT-PCR of the TCR CDR3 was HTBI. TCRdb used MiXCR to reprocess the multiplex PCR reads, holding one entry per CDR3 protein. The repertoire includes 470,000 or so distinct CDR3 sequences, under 25% of them detected once, and 26% sits in the top ten. Source material: blood. The receptors originated from a man between 18 and 35 years old with Graves' hyperthyroidism.

V is TRBV6-1 and J is TRBJ2-7; perhaps TRBD2 as D (5 bases). From germline, CDR1 is MNHNS and CDR2 SASEGT. The CDR3 contains 15 residues. Trimming pared 1 base from V and 3 bases from J, leaving 13 bases between. Written as DNA, the CDR3 is TGTGCCAGCAGTGAAGAGGTGGGAGTTGGCTACGAGCAGTACTTC. Encoded protein: CASSEEVGVGYEQYF.

This clonotype was seen a few times. This could be a read error, since a much larger clone is one nucleotide away. The chain's CDR3 is CASGTIYEQYF. CDR3 sequence (DNA): TGTGCCAGCGGGACAATCTACGAGCAGTACTTC. J is TRBJ2-7 and V is TRBV12-3 or TRBV12-4; possible D gene TRBD1, 6 bases. Trimming cost V 8 bases and J 3 bases, with 8 bases left between them. The CDR3 length is 11 residues.

In its sample, this clonotype was seen many times. One end of the junction varies from germline; a read error may be responsible. V gene TRBV28 combines with J gene TRBJ1-6, with D uncertain. This CDR3 is 12 amino acids long. The germline V gene encodes CDR1 MDHEN and CDR2 SYDVKM. Here the CDR3 reads CACSSGDSPLHF. CDR3 DNA sequence: TGTGCCTGCAGTTCGGGAGACTCACCCCTCCACTTT.

The table lists this clonotype with many counts. This sequence joins TRBV10-3 and TRBJ2-3; D uncertain. V shed 3 bases and J shed 4 bases, with 5 bases lying between them. This CDR3 comprises 12 residues. Looked up from germline, CDR1 is ENHRY and CDR2 is SYGVKD. The CDR3 loop is CAISDNADTQYF. CDR3 nucleotides: TGTGCCATCAGTGACAACGCAGATACGCAGTATTTT.

Of note for this clonotype: One end of the junction fails to match germline, which may point to a read error. The gene calls are TRBV25-1 and TRBJ1-3; tentatively, D is TRBD1 (5 bases). The CDR3 spans 12 residues. Germline-derived CDR1 and CDR2 are MGHDK and SYGVNS. The CDR3, as DNA: TGTGCCAGCAGTGACACCTTTGGGGCAGAGGATTTT. It encodes CASSDTFGAEDF.

This clonotype was seen repeatedly, ten times or more. The V gene is TRBV7-8, the J gene TRBJ2-5, with 11 bases aligning to TRBD1. CDR1 and CDR2 from the germline V gene are SGHVS and FQNEAQ. The CDR3 loop spans 16 amino acids. The V segment lost 2 bases and the J segment 4 bases; nucleotides outside the gene matches: 6. CDR3 sequence (DNA): TGTGCCAGCAGCTTACAAAGGGGGACAGGGGGAGAGACCCAGTACTTC. Its translation is CASSLQRGTGGETQYF.

The chain links TRBV30 to TRBJ1-1; unclear D gene. This CDR3 spans 11 amino acids. Trimming took off 0 bases at V and 11 bases at J, with 10 bases between the two ends. Germline CDR1 reads GTSNPN; CDR2 reads SVGIG (reference sequence). For the CDR3, the DNA is TGTGCCTGGAGTGTAAGGGCACCCGCTTTCTTT. Translation gives CAWSVRAPAFF. Based on the CDR3 plus reference TRBV30 and TRBJ1-1, the full variable domain is SQTIHQWPATLVQPVGSPLSLECTVEGTSNPNLYWYRQAAGRGLQLLFYSVGIGQISSEVPQNLSASRPQDRQFILSSKKLLLSDSGFYLCAWSVRAPAFFGQGTRLTVV.

This chain's CDR3 is CASMRENTGELFF. CDR3 sequence (DNA): TGTGCCAGCATGAGAGAGAACACCGGGGAGCTGTTTTTT. V is TRBV2 and J is TRBJ2-2; D remains ambiguous. Germline values: CDR1 SNHLY, CDR2 FYNNEI. Trimming cost V 7 bases and J 1 base, with 7 bases left between them. This CDR3 has 13 residues.

At least ten counts were recorded for this clonotype. The chain links TRBV27 to TRBJ2-7, with D possibly matching TRBD1 (6 bases). The CDR3 has 14 residues. V was trimmed by 7 bases and J by 3 bases, leaving 16 bases between them. Germline loops: CDR1 MNHEY, CDR2 SMNVEV (reference sequence). CDR3 in amino acids: CASTEADRLYEQYF. DNA for the CDR3: TGTGCCAGCACCGAGGCCGACAGGCTCTACGAGCAGTACTTC.

This clonotype has a count of ten or more. This chain links TRBV15 with TRBJ1-1; no firm D call. From germline, CDR1 is LNHNV and CDR2 YYDKDF (reference sequence). The V and J ends lost 0 bases and 5 bases respectively, with 7 bases between them. CDR3 length equals 13 residues. The CDR3 nucleotides are TGTGCCACCAGCAGAGACGAAGTAACTGAAGCTTTCTTT. It encodes CATSRDEVTEAFF.

This clonotype was found many times. The chain uses TRBV27 and TRBJ1-2; D perhaps matches TRBD1 (6 bases). The germline V gene encodes CDR1 MNHEY and CDR2 SMNVEV (reference sequence). V lost 6 bases and J lost 0, with 14 bases in between. The CDR3 contains 15 residues. The CDR3 loop reads CASRSTGRTNYGYTF. The CDR3 DNA follows: TGTGCCAGCAGGAGCACAGGGAGGACTAACTATGGCTACACCTTC.

This clonotype was counted many times. V gene TRBV5-5 combines with J gene TRBJ2-2; D is perhaps TRBD1 or TRBD2 (5 bases each). The germline V and J ends were trimmed by 0 bases and 7 bases, with 13 bases remaining between them. Germline V lookup: CDR1 SGHKS, CDR2 YYEKEE (reference sequence). The CDR3 has 15 amino acids. CDR3 sequence (DNA): TGTGCCAGCAGCTTGGGCTCTTATGGGGGCGGGGAGCTGTTTTTT. Translated, it gives CASSLGSYGGGELFF.

V usage is TRBV6-2 or TRBV6-3 and J usage is TRBJ2-7, with 8 positions matching TRBD1. The CDR3 length is 18 residues. V gave up 0 bases and J gave up 6 bases; unmatched junction bases: 16. Per the germline V gene, CDR1 is MNHEY and CDR2 is SVGEGT. The CDR3 DNA reads as TGTGCCAGCAGTTACTCCCGGTCGACAGGGGCTTTCTCGGGCGAGCAGTACTTC. Translated: CASSYSRSTGAFSGEQYF.

This clonotype was picked up many times. The CDR3 loop is CASSQDVRVGQPQHF. The CDR3 nucleotides are TGTGCCAGCAGCCAAGACGTTAGGGTAGGTCAGCCCCAGCATTTT. The chain combines TRBV4-2 with TRBJ1-5; no firm D call. The CDR3 consists of 15 residues. V was shortened by 0 bases and J by 6 bases, with 12 bases between the two germline ends. Germline V gene lookup returns CDR1 LGHNA and CDR2 YNFKEQ.

This clonotype was seen many times. The rearrangement links TRBV15 to TRBJ2-7; TRBD2 aligns across 7 bases. This CDR3 has 14 amino acids. Germline CDR1 reads LNHNV; CDR2 reads YYDKDF (reference sequence). V gave up 8 bases and J gave up 0 bases; unmatched junction bases: 7. The CDR3 DNA reads as TGTGCCACCCAAGCGGGGCGCAACTCCTACGAGCAGTACTTC. This translates into CATQAGRNSYEQYF. The complete variable domain, with remaining parts taken from reference TRBV15 and TRBJ2-7, reads DAMVIQNPRYQVTQFGKPVTLSCSQTLNHNVMYWYQQKSSQAPKLLFHYYDKDFNNEADTPDNFQSRRPNTSFCFLDIRSPGLGDTAMYLCATQAGRNSYEQYFGPGTRLTVT.

The table lists this clonotype with many counts. This rearrangement joins TRBV28 to TRBJ2-7; 8 nucleotides align to TRBD1. From germline, CDR1 is MDHEN and CDR2 SYDVKM. This CDR3 is built from 16 residues. Trimming cost V 5 bases and J 4 bases; bases outside gene matches: 13. CDR3 sequence reads: CASSTPRTGWDYEQYF. The CDR3 region has the DNA TGTGCCAGCAGTACCCCCCGGACAGGGTGGGATTACGAGCAGTACTTC.

This clonotype was observed many times. This chain connects TRBV4-1 to TRBJ2-7, with D unclear. Trimming shortened V by 2 bases and J by 0 bases, and 5 bases separated the two germline ends. The length of the CDR3 is 13 residues. Germline V lookup: CDR1 MGHRA, CDR2 YSYEKL. CDR3 residues: CASSQLRSYEQYF. The CDR3 region has the DNA TGCGCCAGCAGCCAACTCCGCTCCTACGAGCAGTACTTC.

This clonotype was picked up a small number of times. The CDR3 DNA follows: TGCAGTGCTGGGAGCGGGGGATCAGGTACTGAAGCTTTCTTT. Translating gives CSAGSGGSGTEAFF. The chain combines TRBV20-1 with TRBJ1-1; TRBD1 might be the D (5 bases). Germline V gene sequence: CDR1 DFQATT, CDR2 SNEGSKA (reference sequence). The CDR3 runs 14 residues. Trimming cost V 5 bases and J 5 bases, with 18 bases left between them.

This clonotype appeared many times. The chain recombines TRBV30 with TRBJ2-5; D is unclear. CDR3 length: 10 amino acids. Germline V gene lookup returns CDR1 GTSNPN and CDR2 SVGIG (reference sequence). Trimming removed 8 bases at V and 3 bases at J, with 7 bases between. The CDR3 DNA reads as TGTGCCGCCTACGAAGAGACCCAGTACTTC. It encodes CAAYEETQYF.

This chain joins TRBV20-1 and TRBJ1-5, with 11 bases that match TRBD1. V shed 2 bases and J 6 bases; nucleotides not matched to a gene: 15. Germline CDR1 reads DFQATT; CDR2 reads SNEGSKA (reference sequence). This CDR3 has 18 amino acids. CDR3 amino acids: CSARFPGDRGALSQPQHF. The CDR3, as DNA: TGCAGTGCTAGATTCCCCGGGGACAGGGGGGCTCTAAGTCAGCCCCAGCATTTT.

In its sample, this clonotype was seen many times. The chain carries TRBV10-3 and TRBJ2-4, with D perhaps TRBD1 (6 bases). V lost 2 bases and J 2 bases, leaving 25 bases between the germline ends. This CDR3 contains 20 residues. Germline CDR1 is ENHRY and CDR2 is SYGVKD. The CDR3 DNA reads as TGTGCCATCAGTGAGCCCCCTCAGTACGGACAGCTTGGGACCAAAAACATTCAGTACTTC. This codes for CAISEPPQYGQLGTKNIQYF.

This clonotype has only a few counts. V is TRBV6-2 or TRBV6-3 and J is TRBJ1-2, with TRBD1 as a possible D gene (5 bases). Germline V gene data show CDR1 as MNHEY and CDR2 as SVGEGT. V was pared by 5 bases and J by 2 bases, with 24 bases between. This CDR3 spans 18 amino acids. CDR3 residues: CASSSTQSRGTDNYGYTF. CDR3 nucleotide sequence: TGTGCCAGCAGTAGCACCCAATCGAGGGGCACAGACAACTATGGCTACACCTTC.

This sequence joins TRBV20-1 and TRBJ1-2; 7 bases are shared with TRBD1. V dropped 3 bases and J dropped 8; count of bases not matched to a gene: 6. From germline, CDR1 is DFQATT and CDR2 SNEGSKA (reference sequence). The CDR3 contains 12 residues. The CDR3 coding sequence is TGCAGTGCTAGTGACAGGGAGGACGGCTACACCTTC. Its protein product is CSASDREDGYTF.

This sequence joins TRBV14 and TRBJ1-1, with D tentatively TRBD1 (6 bases). The V end was cut by 2 bases, the J end by 0 bases, with 13 bases between. The CDR3 has 16 amino acids. CDR1 SGHDN and CDR2 FVKESK come from the germline V gene. CDR3 DNA: TGTGCCAGCAGCCAAACCCATACAGGGCTGAACACTGAAGCTTTCTTT. This encodes CASSQTHTGLNTEAFF. Complete variable domain (other parts from reference TRBV14 and TRBJ1-1): EAGVTQFPSHSVIEKGQTVTLRCDPISGHDNLYWYRRVMGKEIKFLLHFVKESKQDESGMPNNRFLAERTGGTYSTLKVQPAELEDSGVYFCASSQTHTGLNTEAFFGQGTRLTVV.

This clonotype has a handful of counts. The gene calls are TRBV3-1 and TRBJ2-6; no reliable D call. Germline lookup yields CDR1 LGHDT and CDR2 YNNKEL (reference sequence). V lost 4 bases and J lost 2, with 3 bases in between. CDR3 length: 13 amino acids. CDR3 coding DNA: TGTGCCAGCAGCCGCACTGGGGCCAACGTCCTGACTTTC. Amino acid sequence: CASSRTGANVLTF.

There are many counts of this clonotype. V gene TRBV27 combines with J gene TRBJ2-5, with unresolved D. From germline, CDR1 is MNHEY and CDR2 SMNVEV (reference sequence). The CDR3 is made up of 14 amino acids. V was trimmed by 6 bases and J by 3 bases, leaving 14 bases between them. CDR3 loop: CASRDLGREETQYF. CDR3 nucleotide sequence: TGTGCCAGCAGAGACCTGGGCAGAGAAGAGACCCAGTACTTC.

In regard to this clonotype: One end of the junction does not line up with germline, which may come from a read error. This rearrangement joins TRBV28 to TRBJ1-4; D uncertain. Germline V CDR1 and CDR2: MDHEN, SYDVKM. The CDR3 is made up of 15 amino acids. The CDR3 sequence is CASSLELLRDEKLFF. The CDR3 DNA follows: TGTGCCAGCAGTTTAGAGCTTTTGAGGGATGAAAAGCTGTTTTTT.